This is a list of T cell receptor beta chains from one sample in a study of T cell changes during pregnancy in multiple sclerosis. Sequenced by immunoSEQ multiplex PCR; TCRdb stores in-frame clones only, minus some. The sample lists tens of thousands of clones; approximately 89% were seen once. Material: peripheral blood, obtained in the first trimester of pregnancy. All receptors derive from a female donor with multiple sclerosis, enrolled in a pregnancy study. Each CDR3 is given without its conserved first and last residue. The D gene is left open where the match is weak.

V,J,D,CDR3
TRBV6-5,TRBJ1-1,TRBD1,ASTATGVSTEAF
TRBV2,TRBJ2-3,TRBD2,ASSEAASGGTDTQY
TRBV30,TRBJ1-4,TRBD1,AWSGDRAGGEKLF
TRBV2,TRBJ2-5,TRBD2,ASSTSGGRGETQY
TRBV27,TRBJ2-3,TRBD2,ASSESGLAGGTHTDTQY
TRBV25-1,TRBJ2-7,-,ASSATRQVV
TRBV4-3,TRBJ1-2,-,ASSRIGEGLGNYGYT
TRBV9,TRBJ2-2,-,ASSFSGTNTGELF
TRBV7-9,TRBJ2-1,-,ASSFVRPGIEQF
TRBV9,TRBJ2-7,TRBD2,ASSASGYTYEQY
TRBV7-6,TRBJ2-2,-,ASSLVKASGELF
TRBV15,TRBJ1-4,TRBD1,ATSRGGGINEKLF
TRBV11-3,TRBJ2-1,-,ASSPPAEEYNEQF
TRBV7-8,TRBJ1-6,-,ASSLVSSYNSPLH
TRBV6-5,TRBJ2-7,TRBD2,ASSYLQGGAEQY
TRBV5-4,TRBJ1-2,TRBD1,ASSLGQGAQGYT
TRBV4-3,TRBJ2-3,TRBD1,ASSQDSGQGADTQY
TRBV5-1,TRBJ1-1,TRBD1,ASSEGSGGTEAF
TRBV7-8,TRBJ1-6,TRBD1,ASSSNTGDSPLH
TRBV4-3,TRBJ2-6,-,ASSQDSSLSGANVLT
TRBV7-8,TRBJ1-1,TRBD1,ASSFGTENTEAF
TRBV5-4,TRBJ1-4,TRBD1,ASSAGQGRSNEKLF
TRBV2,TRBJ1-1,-,ASSDRGGTEAF
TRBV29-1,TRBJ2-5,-,SVEGHIQETQY
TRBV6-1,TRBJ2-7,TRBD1,ASSVGGPYEQY
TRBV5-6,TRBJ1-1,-,ASSAGVARNTEAF
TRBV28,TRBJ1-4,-,ATRPQGFVDSNEKLF
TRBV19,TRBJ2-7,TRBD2,ASSIGLADSHEQY
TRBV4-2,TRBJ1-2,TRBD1,ASSQDWDRTYGYT
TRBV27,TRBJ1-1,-,ASSLFGSWNTEAF
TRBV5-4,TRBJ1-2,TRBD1,ASSLGGGYSGTYGYT
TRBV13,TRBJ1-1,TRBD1,ASSPKEHRWTGGFSNTEAF
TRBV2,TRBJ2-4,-,ASSGLGGDTSIQY